The 8 T cell receptor beta chains in this list originate from one sample, sequenced in a study of CD4 T cells in relation to SARS-CoV-2 and coronaviruses. Their antigens are not known. Before the COVID-19 pandemic, during about 2011-2019, CD4+ T cells were taken from unexposed donors. Isolation of CD4+ T cells took place after approximately 10 days in culture. Assay used: immunoSEQ multiplex PCR; TCRdb lists only in-frame clones, some missing. The data show more than 20,000 clones, 65% to 85% seen once. Sequencing was done on a sample of CD4+ T cells from PBMCs, cultured in vitro. The receptor source for this set is a human donor in good health.

The rearrangement links TRBV5-1 to TRBJ2-5, with TRBD1 matching 8 bases. Germline-derived CDR1 and CDR2 are SGHRS and YFSETQ. There are 15 residues in the CDR3. V trimming: 5 bases; J trimming: 5 bases; junction bases outside the gene matches: 11. The chain's CDR3 is CASSTTGEWRETQYF. The CDR3, as DNA: TGCGCCAGCAGTACGACAGGGGAGTGGCGGGAGACCCAGTACTTC.

The chain employs TRBV27 and TRBJ2-1; D might be TRBD2 (6 bases). The CDR3 extends over 15 amino acids. Germline-derived CDR1 and CDR2 are MNHEY and SMNVEV (reference sequence). Trimming pared 5 bases from V and 3 bases from J, leaving 14 bases between. CDR3 loop: CASSHGGGIYNEQFF. The CDR3 DNA reads as TGTGCCAGCAGTCACGGGGGAGGAATCTACAATGAGCAGTTCTTC.

The chain carries TRBV11-3 and TRBJ2-1, with 8 positions matching TRBD2. Germline V gives CDR1 SGHNT, CDR2 YENEEA. CDR3 length: 15 residues. The ends lost 2 bases at V and 4 bases at J; junction bases unmatched: 4. The CDR3 spells CASSLSLAGYNEQFF. The DNA of the CDR3 is TGTGCCAGCAGCTTAAGCCTAGCGGGTTACAATGAGCAGTTCTTC.

This sequence joins TRBV5-4 and TRBJ1-1, with D uncertain. V was trimmed by 2 bases and J by 1 base, leaving 9 bases between them. CDR3 length equals 14 residues. The germline gives CDR1 SGHNT, CDR2 YYREEE (reference sequence). The CDR3 nucleotides read TGTGCCAGCAGCTTCCCGGGTAGGAACACTGAAGCTTTCTTT. Its protein is CASSFPGRNTEAFF. Complete variable domain (other parts from reference TRBV5-4 and TRBJ1-1): ETGVTQSPTHLIKTRGQQVTLRCSSQSGHNTVSWYQQALGQGPQFIFQYYREEENGRGNFPPRFSGLQFPNYSSELNVNALELDDSALYLCASSFPGRNTEAFFGQGTRLTVV.

The chain uses TRBV5-1 and TRBJ2-7; no firm D call. Germline CDR1 reads SGHRS; CDR2 reads YFSETQ. The CDR3 contains 13 residues. Trimming removed 2 bases from V and 0 bases from J, with 6 bases in between. The CDR3 DNA reads as TGCGCCAGCAGCTTTGGGGACTCCTACGAGCAGTACTTC. Its translation: CASSFGDSYEQYF.

The rearrangement links TRBV14 to TRBJ2-7, with 13 nucleotides matching TRBD2. J gave up 2 bases and V 3 bases, and 7 bases lay outside the gene matches. Germline V gene data show CDR1 as SGHDN and CDR2 as FVKESK. This CDR3 spans 17 amino acids. This CDR3 is CASSQARTSGSAYEQYF. The CDR3 DNA is TGTGCCAGCAGCCAGGCTAGGACTAGCGGGAGTGCCTACGAGCAGTACTTC.

There are a few counts of this clone. The chain uses TRBV4-1 and TRBJ2-1, with 8 bases matching TRBD2. V lost 2 bases, J lost 7 bases, and 1 base stayed unmatched. The CDR3 has 13 residues. Germline assignment: CDR1 MGHRA and CDR2 YSYEKL. CDR3 sequence (DNA): TGCGCCAGCAGCCAACGACTAGCGAATGAGCAGTTCTTC. This translates into CASSQRLANEQFF.

The V and J genes are TRBV24-1 and TRBJ2-7, with TRBD1 matching over 8 bases. Germline V gives CDR1 KGHDR, CDR2 SFDVKD. Unmatched junction bases numbered 10, after V lost 7 bases and J lost 3 bases. The CDR3 contains 15 residues. CDR3 loop: CATSDGGTGFYEQYF. DNA of the CDR3: TGTGCCACCAGCGATGGTGGGACAGGTTTCTACGAGCAGTACTTC.